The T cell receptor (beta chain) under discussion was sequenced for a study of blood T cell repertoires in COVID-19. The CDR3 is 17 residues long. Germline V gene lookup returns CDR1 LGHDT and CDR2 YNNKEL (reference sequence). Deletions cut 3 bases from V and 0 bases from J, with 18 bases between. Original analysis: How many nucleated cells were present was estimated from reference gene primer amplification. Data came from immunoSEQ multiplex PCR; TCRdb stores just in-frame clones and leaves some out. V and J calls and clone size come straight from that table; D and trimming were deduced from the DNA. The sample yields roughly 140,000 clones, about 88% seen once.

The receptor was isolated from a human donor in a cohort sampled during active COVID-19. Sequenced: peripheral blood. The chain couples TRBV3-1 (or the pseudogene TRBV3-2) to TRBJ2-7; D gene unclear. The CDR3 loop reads CASSHQSLGAGSYEQYF. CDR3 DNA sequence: TGTGCCAGCAGCCACCAATCGCTGGGCGCTGGCTCCTACGAGCAGTACTTC.